This TCR beta chain was obtained from a study of blood T cell repertoires in COVID-19. Looking at the study overall: Whether acute or convalescent, the COVID-19 samples came from the United States, Italy and Spain.

V gave up 6 bases and J gave up 4 bases, with 10 bases separating them. The germline gives CDR1 ENHRY, CDR2 SYGVKD. The CDR3 is made up of 13 amino acids. Profiled with immunoSEQ multiplex PCR; TCRdb holds only in-frame clones, not every one. The sample shows 20,000 to 30,000 clones, 88% of them seen only once. The clonotype was recovered from a man in his 70s in a cohort sampled during active COVID-19. Sequencing input: peripheral blood. The chain carries TRBV10-3 and TRBJ1-5; D is perhaps TRBD1 (6 bases). Here the CDR3 reads CAIRPGQNQPQHF. For the CDR3, the DNA is TGTGCCATCAGACCCGGACAGAATCAGCCCCAGCATTTT.